This TCR beta chain was recorded in a study of TIL therapy for anti-PD-1-resistant metastatic lung cancer. Time point here: pre-treatment sample, taken before nivolumab and TIL therapy. This was the immunoSEQ v3 assay. The data were produced by immunoSEQ multiplex PCR, yet TCRdb's version contains in-frame clones alone and is incomplete. The table has under 55,000 clones, roughly 85% seen once; the top ten hold roughly 5%. Germline V gene data show CDR1 as MDHEN and CDR2 as SYDVKM. The ends lost 3 bases at V and 8 bases at J; junction bases unmatched: 3. CDR3 length: 14 residues. A word on this clone: Antigen unknown.

Study outcomes and limitations: This highly selected cohort may not generalize to typical lung cancer patients.

This clonotype was obtained from a woman between 30 and 85 years old with non-small cell lung cancer. Sequenced here: blood, sampled at baseline. The chain recombines TRBV28 with TRBJ1-4; 10 bases align to TRBD1. The CDR3 loop is CASSLGQGPEKLFF. In DNA, the CDR3 is TGTGCCAGCAGTTTGGGACAGGGGCCCGAAAAACTGTTTTTT.